Listed below are T cell receptor beta chains from one sample, sequenced in a study of blood T cell repertoires in COVID-19. Profiled with immunoSEQ multiplex PCR; TCRdb holds only in-frame clones, not every one. The sample lists 450,000 or so clones, less than 95% occurring once. Sequencing input: PBMCs or T cells enriched from blood (not recorded which). These receptors came from a man aged 18 to 35 who had recovered from COVID-19. The CDR3 runs from the conserved cysteine through the conserved F or W. A D gene is named only where the DNA matches it firmly. Part of the rows lack a size; the others show once, few, many or a class for expanded clones.

d_call	v_call	clone_size	j_call	cdr3_aa	cdr3_nt
.	TRBV24-1	.	TRBJ2-5	CATSDLTGPSREETQYF	TGTGCCACCAGTGACCTGACAGGCCCTTCGAGGGAAGAGACCCAGTACTTC
.	TRBV7-8	.	TRBJ1-1	CASSLKGWDTEAFF	TGTGCCAGCAGCTTAAAGGGGTGGGACACTGAAGCTTTCTTT
TRBD1	TRBV15	.	TRBJ2-7	CATSRDRVYEQYF	TGTGCCACCAGCAGGGACAGGGTCTACGAGCAGTACTTC
TRBD2	TRBV27	.	TRBJ2-1	CASSLSSRSLAGGPGQFF	TGTGCCAGCAGTTTATCGTCACGGAGTTTAGCGGGAGGGCCAGGGCAGTTCTTC
.	TRBV28	.	TRBJ1-2	CASSPGGSQLNGYTF	TGTGCCAGCAGTCCTGGGGGGTCCCAGCTCAATGGCTACACCTTC
TRBD2	TRBV27	.	TRBJ2-1	CASSLLRERVYEQFF	TGTGCCAGCAGTTTATTGCGGGAGAGGGTTTATGAGCAGTTCTTC
.	TRBV28	.	TRBJ2-6	CASCRFRSGANVLTF	TGTGCCAGCTGTAGATTCCGCTCTGGGGCCAACGTCCTGACTTTC
TRBD2	TRBV6-1	.	TRBJ2-7	CASSEGLAGHEQYF	TGTGCCAGCAGTGAAGGGCTAGCGGGTCACGAGCAGTACTTC
TRBD2	TRBV3-1/TRBV3-2	.	TRBJ2-5	CASSQVSGLAGGPRETQYF	TGTGCCAGCAGCCAAGTCAGCGGACTAGCGGGGGGGCCTCGGGAGACCCAGTACTTC
.	TRBV2	.	TRBJ2-3	CASSEAEASGTDTQYF	TGTGCCAGCAGTGAAGCAGAGGCTAGCGGCACAGATACGCAGTATTTT
TRBD1	TRBV7-9	.	TRBJ1-2	CASSLGDRDSYTF	TGTGCCAGCAGCTTAGGGGACAGGGATAGCTACACCTTC
.	TRBV5-1	.	TRBJ2-7	CASSLAGIEQYF	TGCGCCAGCAGCTTGGCCGGGATCGAGCAGTACTTC
TRBD1	TRBV5-1	.	TRBJ1-1	CASSLGGTGSTEAFF	TGCGCCAGCAGCTTGGGAGGGACAGGGAGTACTGAAGCTTTCTTT
TRBD1	TRBV6-4	.	TRBJ1-2	CASSDSTGSLVYGYTF	TGTGCCAGCAGTGACTCGACAGGGAGCTTGGTCTATGGCTACACCTTC
TRBD2	TRBV20-1	.	TRBJ2-3	CSASDSGGLRGDTQYF	TGCAGTGCTAGTGATAGCGGGGGCCTTCGGGGTGATACGCAGTATTTT
TRBD2	TRBV5-4	.	TRBJ2-1	CASRTERGGGLDEQFF	TGTGCCAGCAGAACCGAGCGGGGGGGAGGGTTGGATGAGCAGTTCTTC
TRBD1	TRBV3-1/TRBV3-2	.	TRBJ1-1	CASSPETTGGQGAFF	TGTGCCAGCAGCCCAGAGACTACAGGGGGCCAGGGAGCTTTCTTT
.	TRBV7-6	.	TRBJ1-3	CASSLGGYWSGNTIYF	TGTGCCAGCAGCTTGGGGGGATACTGGTCTGGAAACACCATATATTTT
TRBD1	TRBV30	.	TRBJ1-5	CAWSELVGQGPQHF	TGTGCCTGGAGTGAGTTAGTCGGACAGGGGCCCCAGCATTTT
TRBD1	TRBV4-1	.	TRBJ1-1	CASSHTGGGEAFF	TGCGCCAGCAGCCATACAGGGGGCGGTGAAGCTTTCTTT
TRBD2	TRBV6-2/TRBV6-3	once	TRBJ2-3	CASSYGGTSADTQYF	TGTGCCAGCAGTTATGGTGGGACTAGTGCAGATACGCAGTATTTT
TRBD1	TRBV3-1/TRBV3-2	.	TRBJ1-1	CASSQGRQGRTEAFF	TGTGCCAGCAGCCAAGGCCGACAGGGGCGTACTGAAGCTTTCTTT
TRBD2	TRBV6-4	.	TRBJ2-1	CASSPGTSPAYNEQFF	TGTGCCAGCAGTCCCGGGACTAGTCCAGCCTACAATGAGCAGTTCTTC
TRBD2	TRBV7-2	.	TRBJ2-1	CASSLRGGPRNEQFF	TGTGCCAGCAGCTTGAGGGGAGGGCCGAGGAATGAGCAGTTCTTC
.	TRBV28	few	TRBJ1-5	CASSSAGTRQASQPQHF	TGTGCCAGCAGTTCAGCCGGGACCCGACAGGCGAGTCAGCCCCAGCATTTT
.	TRBV12-2	.	TRBJ1-2	CASRFRPSGTALYGYTF	TGTGCAAGTCGCTTCCGTCCATCTGGGACAGCCCTCTATGGCTACACCTTC
TRBD1	TRBV5-8	.	TRBJ1-2	CASSRDRGSNYGYTF	TGTGCCAGCAGCCGGGACAGGGGGAGTAACTATGGCTACACCTTC
.	TRBV29-1	.	TRBJ1-4	CSVELVSTNEKLFF	TGCAGCGTTGAATTAGTATCAACTAATGAAAAACTGTTTTTT
.	TRBV10-2	.	TRBJ1-3	CASSDSGNTIYF	TGCGCCAGCAGCGACAGCGGAAACACCATATATTTT
.	TRBV3-1/TRBV3-2	.	TRBJ1-2	CASSQGGGYTF	TGTGCCAGCAGCCAAGGAGGGGGCTACACCTTC
.	TRBV19	.	TRBJ1-4	CASKGRGSLNEKLFF	TGTGCCAGTAAGGGTAGGGGCAGCCTTAATGAAAAACTGTTTTTT
TRBD2	TRBV30	.	TRBJ2-1	CAWSRGLAGYNEQFF	TGTGCCTGGAGCCGCGGACTAGCGGGATACAATGAGCAGTTCTTC
.	TRBV5-1	.	TRBJ1-1	CASSLALGASEGTEAFF	TGCGCCAGCAGCTTGGCCTTAGGTGCCTCGGAGGGCACTGAAGCTTTCTTT
TRBD2	TRBV3-1/TRBV3-2	.	TRBJ2-5	CASSRLPGLAGGIKETQYF	TGTGCCAGCAGTCGCCTACCAGGACTAGCGGGGGGAATAAAAGAGACCCAGTACTTC
TRBD2	TRBV5-1	.	TRBJ2-2	CASSQLAGELAGELFF	TGCGCCAGCAGTCAACTAGCGGGAGAGTTAGCCGGGGAGCTGTTTTTT
TRBD1	TRBV6-1	once	TRBJ2-2	CASSGQGVRDTGELFF	TGTGCCAGCAGTGGACAGGGCGTCAGAGACACCGGGGAGCTGTTTTTT
.	TRBV10-3	.	TRBJ1-2	CAISEDSRSYGYTF	TGTGCCATCAGTGAGGATAGCCGAAGCTATGGCTACACCTTC
.	TRBV12-3/TRBV12-4	once	TRBJ1-5	CASSLRNQPQHF	TGTGCCAGCAGCCTCAGGAATCAGCCCCAGCATTTT
TRBD1	TRBV7-2	.	TRBJ1-6	CASSLAGQDLSPLHF	TGTGCCAGCAGCTTAGCGGGACAGGACCTTTCACCCCTCCACTTT
.	TRBV2	.	TRBJ1-5	CASRGGAFQNQPQHF	TGTGCCAGCCGCGGGGGCGCCTTTCAAAATCAGCCCCAGCATTTT
.	TRBV12-5	once	TRBJ1-2	CASGLVSGIYGYTF	TGTGCTAGTGGTTTGGTGTCCGGGATCTATGGCTACACCTTC
TRBD1	TRBV27	.	TRBJ1-1	CASSLGQGLIF	TGTGCCAGCAGTTTGGGACAGGGCCTGATCTTT
.	TRBV29-1	.	TRBJ1-2	CSVVWVNRDYGYTF	TGCAGCGTCGTTTGGGTTAACAGAGACTATGGCTACACCTTC
TRBD2	TRBV5-4	.	TRBJ2-3	CASSLSSAGGEYF	TGTGCCAGCAGCTTGTCGTCGGCGGGAGGGGAGTATTTT
.	TRBV15	.	TRBJ1-5	CATSRVRRSVGAGSNQPQHF	TGTGCCACCAGCAGAGTTAGACGGTCAGTGGGGGCGGGTAGCAATCAGCCCCAGCATTTT
.	TRBV3-1/TRBV3-2	.	TRBJ1-1	CASTQDNEAFF	TGTGCCAGCACCCAGGACAATGAAGCTTTCTTT
.	TRBV6-5	once	TRBJ1-5	CASSYSASYSNQPQHF	TGTGCCAGCAGTTACTCTGCGAGTTATAGCAATCAGCCCCAGCATTTT
TRBD1	TRBV3-1/TRBV3-2	.	TRBJ2-3	CASSLPGQGVDTQYF	TGTGCCAGCAGCCTCCCGGGACAGGGTGTAGATACGCAGTATTTT
.	TRBV5-1	.	TRBJ1-5	CASSLNGEPNQPQHF	TGCGCCAGCAGCTTAAATGGGGAGCCAAATCAGCCCCAGCATTTT
TRBD1	TRBV7-2	.	TRBJ1-2	CASSYETGGGGYTF	TGTGCCAGCAGCTACGAGACAGGGGGCGGTGGCTACACCTTC
.	TRBV5-8	.	TRBJ2-1	CASSQVNEQFF	TGTGCCAGCAGCCAGGTCAATGAGCAGTTCTTC
.	TRBV6-5	.	TRBJ1-1	CASSYSRDTEAFF	TGTGCCAGCAGTTACTCGAGGGACACTGAAGCTTTCTTT
TRBD2	TRBV5-5	.	TRBJ2-7	CASSLGSGSGSYEQYF	TGTGCCAGCAGCTTGGGTAGCGGGAGTGGGTCCTACGAGCAGTACTTC
.	TRBV28	once	TRBJ1-6	CASNLGTGGPNSPLHF	TGTGCCAGCAATCTGGGGACGGGAGGGCCGAATTCACCCCTCCACTTT
.	TRBV27	.	TRBJ1-2	CASSPYSGGDYGYTF	TGTGCCAGCAGTCCCTATAGCGGGGGAGACTATGGCTACACCTTC
.	TRBV5-5	.	TRBJ1-1	CASSSIFMGLVGGNTEAFF	TGTGCCAGCAGCTCAATATTTATGGGGTTAGTCGGGGGGAACACTGAAGCTTTCTTT
TRBD1	TRBV2	.	TRBJ1-1	CASSRTGARLNTEAFF	TGTGCCAGCAGTCGGACAGGGGCGAGATTGAACACTGAAGCTTTCTTT
TRBD1	TRBV7-2	.	TRBJ1-3	CASSFGQGGNTIYF	TGTGCCAGCAGCTTTGGACAGGGGGGAAACACCATATATTTT
TRBD1	TRBV5-1	.	TRBJ1-4	CASSPEGAGNEKLFF	TGCGCCAGCAGCCCCGAGGGGGCGGGTAATGAAAAACTGTTTTTT
.	TRBV28	.	TRBJ1-1	CASSFPGRGNTEAFF	TGTGCCAGCAGTTTTCCGGGCAGGGGGAACACTGAAGCTTTCTTT